Each of the 32 T cell receptor beta chains below was sequenced from the same sample in a study of blood T cell repertoires in COVID-19. The repertoire was sequenced with immunoSEQ multiplex PCR; TCRdb's copy has only in-frame clones and lacks some. Here the sample spans roughly 150,000 clones, approximately 85% being singletons. Sequencing was performed on peripheral blood. The origin of the receptors is a man between 45 and 60 years old with acute or convalescent COVID-19.

This clone was detected only once. The chain joins TRBV5-1 to TRBJ1-4, with D unresolved. V was clipped by 1 base and J by 0 bases, with 10 bases between them. Germline V gives CDR1 SGHRS, CDR2 YFSETQ. This CDR3 is 16 amino acids long. CDR3 loop: CASSLSSGATNEKLFF. CDR3 DNA sequence: TGCGCCAGCAGCTTGAGTTCGGGAGCAACTAATGAAAAACTGTTTTTT.

This chain joins TRBV5-1 and TRBJ2-7; 9 bases align to TRBD1. V shed 4 bases, J shed 2 bases, and the junction held 4 bases outside the gene matches. The CDR3 sequence is 14 residues long. The germline V gene has CDR1 SGHRS and CDR2 YFSETQ. The CDR3 DNA follows: TGCGCCAGCAGCAAAGACAGGGGGGCCTACGAGCAGTACTTC. It specifies CASSKDRGAYEQYF.

This sequence joins TRBV5-1 and TRBJ2-7, with D perhaps TRBD1 (6 bases). This CDR3 contains 15 residues. Germline values: CDR1 SGHRS, CDR2 YFSETQ. V lost 4 bases and J lost 4, with 18 bases in between. The CDR3 coding sequence is TGCGCCAGCAGCACTGAACCGGGACAAATTTACGAGCAGTACTTC. Its protein is CASSTEPGQIYEQYF.

This chain links TRBV5-4 with TRBJ2-5, with 7 bases lining up with TRBD2. With 1 base clipped from V and 2 bases from J, the junction kept 5 bases outside the gene matches. CDR3 length: 15 amino acids. Germline V gene lookup returns CDR1 SGHNT and CDR2 YYREEE (reference sequence). The CDR3 nucleotides read TGTGCCAGCAGCTTGTGGTCGGGAGGACAAGAGACCCAGTACTTC. Amino acid sequence: CASSLWSGGQETQYF.

The rearrangement uses TRBV7-6 and TRBJ1-3; maybe TRBD1 (5 bases). The germline gives CDR1 SGHVS, CDR2 FNYEAQ. V was shortened by 2 bases and J by 4 bases, with 12 bases between the two germline ends. The CDR3 length is 15 residues. CDR3: CASSLQGEAGNTIYF. CDR3 DNA sequence: TGTGCCAGCAGCTTACAAGGGGAGGCGGGAAACACCATATATTTT.

This clone was found once. The chain carries TRBV5-5 and TRBJ1-2; no clear D. There are 13 residues in the CDR3. V was clipped by 5 bases and J by 4 bases, with 12 bases between them. Looked up from germline, CDR1 is SGHKS and CDR2 is YYEKEE (reference sequence). CDR3 amino acids: CASREDIFYGYTF. Written as DNA, the CDR3 is TGTGCCAGCAGAGAAGACATTTTCTATGGCTACACCTTC. The complete variable domain, with remaining parts taken from reference TRBV5-5 and TRBJ1-2, reads DAGVTQSPTHLIKTRGQQVTLRCSPISGHKSVSWYQQVLGQGPQFIFQYYEKEERGRGNFPDRFSARQFPNYSSELNVNALLLGDSALYLCASREDIFYGYTFGSGTRLTVV.

The chain is built from TRBV7-9 and TRBJ2-1; 7 bases align to TRBD1. Germline CDR1 reads SEHNR; CDR2 reads FQNEAQ (reference sequence). J gave up 13 bases and V 0 bases, and 9 bases lay outside the gene matches. The CDR3 has 14 residues. CDR3 in DNA: TGTGCCAGCAGCTTAGCACTCGACCGGGACAGCCAGTTCTTC. It codes for CASSLALDRDSQFF.

V usage is TRBV7-8 and J usage is TRBJ2-7; 10 bases agree with TRBD2. V lost 4 bases to trimming and J lost 2 bases; unmatched junction nucleotides: 5. The CDR3 covers 15 residues. From germline, CDR1 is SGHVS and CDR2 FQNEAQ. CDR3 nucleotides: TGTGCCAGCAGCTCGACTAGCGGGTTAGCCTACGAGCAGTACTTC. Protein: CASSSTSGLAYEQYF. Complete variable domain (other parts from reference TRBV7-8 and TRBJ2-7): GAGVSQSPRYKVAKRGQDVALRCDPISGHVSLFWYQQALGQGPEFLTYFQNEAQLDKSGLPSDRFFAERPEGSVSTLKIQRTQQEDSAVYLCASSSTSGLAYEQYFGPGTRLTVT.

This chain joins TRBV9 and TRBJ2-7, with a possible D match to TRBD1 (6 bases). The CDR3 extends over 12 amino acids. Germline V gene data show CDR1 as SGDLS and CDR2 as YYNGEE. V lost 0 bases and J 6 bases, leaving 7 bases between the germline ends. The CDR3 loop is CASSVGGGEQYF. The CDR3 nucleotides are TGTGCCAGCAGCGTAGGAGGGGGCGAGCAGTACTTC. The full variable domain, completed using reference TRBV9 and TRBJ2-7, is DSGVTQTPKHLITATGQRVTLRCSPRSGDLSVYWYQQSLDQGLQFLIQYYNGEERAKGNILERFSAQQFPDLHSELNLSSLELGDSALYFCASSVGGGEQYFGPGTRLTVT.

The rearrangement joins TRBV24-1 to TRBJ2-1, with 7 nucleotides matching TRBD1. CDR3 length equals 15 residues. CDR1 and CDR2 from the germline V gene are KGHDR and SFDVKD. Trimming removed 4 bases from V and 6 bases from J; junction bases left unmatched: 8. In DNA, the CDR3 is TGTGCCACCAGTGACGTAAATAACAGGGGCAATGAGCAGTTCTTC. Its translation: CATSDVNNRGNEQFF.

J is TRBJ1-2 and V is TRBV28; D not resolved. The germline V gene encodes CDR1 MDHEN and CDR2 SYDVKM. The CDR3 spans 13 residues. Trimming shortened V by 7 bases and J by 4 bases, and 13 bases separated the two germline ends. CDR3 in amino acids: CASTPLAGYGYTF. The CDR3 region has the DNA TGTGCCAGCACCCCCCTAGCCGGCTATGGCTACACCTTC.

This chain links TRBV2 with TRBJ2-7; D gene unclear. In germline, CDR1 is SNHLY, CDR2 FYNNEI. Between the trimmed V and J ends, which lost 3 bases and 0 bases, there was a span of 12 bases. The CDR3 runs 15 residues. CDR3 in amino acids: CASSDVELDSYEQYF. Here the CDR3 DNA reads TGTGCCAGCAGTGATGTGGAGTTAGACTCCTACGAGCAGTACTTC.

The rearrangement joins TRBV4-2 to TRBJ1-1; D perhaps matches TRBD1 (6 bases). The CDR3 covers 14 residues. Deletions cut 1 base from V and 6 bases from J, with 12 bases between. The germline CDR1 and CDR2 sequences are LGHNA and YNFKEQ. In DNA, the CDR3 is TGTGCCAGCAGCCAAGTCGGTCCAGGGGCTGAAGCTTTCTTT. Protein: CASSQVGPGAEAFF.

The chain uses TRBV4-2 and TRBJ2-7; tentative D call: TRBD2 (6 bases). V was shortened by 1 base and J by 3 bases, with 10 bases between the two germline ends. The CDR3 loop spans 14 amino acids. Germline V gives CDR1 LGHNA, CDR2 YNFKEQ. The CDR3 protein is CASSQGDSGYEQYF. Written as DNA, the CDR3 is TGTGCCAGCAGCCAAGGTGATAGCGGCTACGAGCAGTACTTC.

V is TRBV10-3 and J is TRBJ2-7; D is possibly TRBD1 (6 bases). The V end lost 0 bases, the J end lost 6 bases, and 9 bases lay between the germline ends. CDR3 length: 13 amino acids. Germline V gene sequence: CDR1 ENHRY, CDR2 SYGVKD. The chain's CDR3 is CAISESGQSEQYF. The CDR3, as DNA: TGTGCCATCAGTGAGTCGGGACAATCCGAGCAGTACTTC.

V usage is TRBV6-6 and J usage is TRBJ2-5; 14 bases line up with TRBD2. Germline CDR1 MNHNY, CDR2 SVGAGI (reference sequence). The CDR3 consists of 18 residues. V trimming: 5 bases; J trimming: 4 bases; junction bases outside the gene matches: 12. The CDR3 DNA is TGTGCCAGCAGTCCCGGGACTAGCGGGAGTACGGTTTTAGAGACCCAGTACTTC. This codes for CASSPGTSGSTVLETQYF.

The genes are TRBV19 and TRBJ2-1, with 9 bases identical to TRBD2. CDR1 is LNHDA, CDR2 SQIVND, per germline (reference sequence). V lost 3 bases and J lost 4; bases outside the gene matches: 7. The CDR3 runs 16 residues. In nucleotides, the CDR3 is TGTGCCAGTAGTATCCCCCGACTAGCGGAGTACAATGAGCAGTTCTTC. This encodes CASSIPRLAEYNEQFF.

The rearrangement links TRBV27 to TRBJ2-2, with 8 bases matching TRBD1. There are 17 residues in the CDR3. CDR1 MNHEY and CDR2 SMNVEV come from the germline V gene (reference sequence). The V segment lost 5 bases and the J segment 6 bases; nucleotides outside the gene matches: 14. CDR3 nucleotides: TGTGCCAGCAGTCTCCACCCCGACAGGGGACGGGCCGGGGAGCTGTTTTTT. Encoded protein: CASSLHPDRGRAGELFF.

CDR3 nucleotide sequence: TGTGCCAGCGGCAGGGGTCTCACTGAAGCTTTCTTT. Protein product: CASGRGLTEAFF. This chain uses TRBV2 with TRBJ1-1, with D maybe TRBD1 (6 bases). Trimming took off 8 bases at V and 4 bases at J, with 11 bases between the two ends. This CDR3 is built from 12 residues. Germline-derived CDR1 and CDR2 are SNHLY and FYNNEI.

The chain is built from TRBV19 and TRBJ2-6; D call uncertain. Trimming removed 0 bases from V and 0 bases from J, with 3 bases in between. Germline-derived CDR1 and CDR2 are LNHDA and SQIVND (reference sequence). There are 15 residues in the CDR3. The CDR3 region has the DNA TGTGCCAGTAGTATAGAACTCTCTGGGGCCAACGTCCTGACTTTC. The encoded protein is CASSIELSGANVLTF.

The chain combines TRBV28 with TRBJ2-7; 9 bases are a match to TRBD1. The J segment lost 2 bases and the V segment lost 5 bases, leaving 7 bases of the junction unmatched. This CDR3 spans 15 amino acids. Germline V gives CDR1 MDHEN, CDR2 SYDVKM. CDR3 bases: TGTGCCAGCAGTACCCCAGGGACAGGGACCTACGAGCAGTACTTC. Protein: CASSTPGTGTYEQYF.

The DNA for the CDR3 is TGTGCCAGCAGTGAAGCCGGGACACCTTCACCCCTCCACTTT. Residues: CASSEAGTPSPLHF. V gene TRBV2 combines with J gene TRBJ1-6, with a weak D call TRBD1 (6 bases). Germline CDR1 reads SNHLY; CDR2 reads FYNNEI. The CDR3 covers 14 residues. V was shortened by 0 bases and J by 9 bases, with 9 bases between the two germline ends. Full variable domain (remainder filled in from reference TRBV2 and TRBJ1-6): EPEVTQTPSHQVTQMGQEVILRCVPISNHLYFYWYRQILGQKVEFLVSFYNNEISEKSEIFDDQFSVERPDGSNFTLKIRSTKLEDSAMYFCASSEAGTPSPLHFGNGTRLTVT.

The gene calls are TRBV6-5 and TRBJ2-5; D is unclear. Germline CDR1 and CDR2: MNHEY and SVGAGI. V lost 8 bases and J 5 bases, leaving 18 bases between the germline ends. The CDR3 loop spans 14 amino acids. CDR3: CASRPSGGSETQYF. The DNA for the CDR3 is TGTGCCAGCCGACCCAGTGGCGGATCGGAGACCCAGTACTTC.

This clone was recorded once. The chain links TRBV27 to TRBJ2-1, with D uncertain. V lost 5 bases, J lost 3 bases, and 8 bases lay in between. Germline assignment: CDR1 MNHEY and CDR2 SMNVEV (reference sequence). This CDR3 comprises 13 residues. In DNA form, the CDR3 reads TGTGCCAGCAGTCACTCAAGCTACAATGAGCAGTTCTTC. This translates into CASSHSSYNEQFF.

V is TRBV12-5 and J is TRBJ1-5; no reliable D call. Germline CDR1 LGHNT, CDR2 FRNRAP. This CDR3 has 14 residues. Trimming removed 1 base from V and 6 bases from J, with 10 bases in between. CDR3 residues: CASGLASGAQPQHF. The CDR3 bases are TGTGCTAGTGGTTTGGCCTCAGGTGCTCAGCCCCAGCATTTT.

This clone was seen a single time. This chain joins TRBV18 and TRBJ2-5, with no clear D. V gave up 3 bases and J gave up 5 bases, with 7 bases separating them. The germline V gene encodes CDR1 KGHSH and CDR2 LQKENI. The CDR3 runs 12 residues. CDR3 bases: TGTGCCAGCTCACCTACGGGTGAGACCCAGTACTTC. Protein: CASSPTGETQYF. Variable domain in full (rest from reference TRBV18 and TRBJ2-5): NAGVMQNPRHLVRRRGQEARLRCSPMKGHSHVYWYRQLPEEGLKFMVYLQKENIIDESGMPKERFSAEFPKEGPSILRIQQVVRGDSAAYFCASSPTGETQYFGPGTRLLVL.

V and J are TRBV9 and TRBJ2-5; no clear D gene. Trimming took 3 bases from V and 4 from J, leaving 10 bases between them. This CDR3 is built from 13 residues. Germline values: CDR1 SGDLS, CDR2 YYNGEE. CDR3 amino acids: CASSGKDRETQYF. In nucleotides, the CDR3 is TGTGCCAGCAGCGGAAAAGATAGAGAGACCCAGTACTTC.

The V and J genes are TRBV9 and TRBJ1-3, with D hard to call. This CDR3 is 12 amino acids long. V lost 6 bases to trimming and J lost 4 bases, with 8 bases between them. Germline V gene data show CDR1 as SGDLS and CDR2 as YYNGEE. DNA of the CDR3: TGTGCCAGCACAGGAGGGGGAAACACCATATATTTT. Its translation is CASTGGGNTIYF.

This chain joins TRBV20-1 and TRBJ2-7, with TRBD2 matching over 9 bases. CDR3 size: 15 residues. CDR1 is DFQATT, CDR2 SNEGSKA, per germline (reference sequence). V shed 3 bases and J 0 bases; nucleotides not matched to a gene: 6. In DNA, the CDR3 is TGCAGTGCTAGTAAGGGACTAGCAAGCTCCTACGAGCAGTACTTC. Translation: CSASKGLASSYEQYF.

The gene calls are TRBV7-2 and TRBJ2-7; 9 nucleotides line up with TRBD2. This CDR3 spans 13 amino acids. Germline-derived CDR1 and CDR2 are SGHTA and FQGNSA. J was trimmed by 3 bases and V by 4 bases; bases with no gene match: 1. The DNA for the CDR3 is TGTGCCAGCAGCTCGACTAGCGGCTACGAGCAGTACTTC. This encodes CASSSTSGYEQYF.

The rearrangement joins TRBV27 to TRBJ1-4; TRBD1 agrees at 10 bases. The germline gives CDR1 MNHEY, CDR2 SMNVEV (reference sequence). After removal of 0 bases from V and 11 bases from J, the junction contained 6 bases not matched to a gene. The CDR3 runs 15 residues. CDR3 residues: CASSLSRQGAWKLFF. The CDR3 DNA reads TGTGCCAGCAGTTTATCTAGACAGGGGGCATGGAAACTGTTTTTT.

The V gene is TRBV18, the J gene TRBJ2-7; tentatively, D is TRBD1 (6 bases). CDR3 length: 14 residues. Germline V lookup: CDR1 KGHSH, CDR2 LQKENI. Trimming took off 4 bases at V and 2 bases at J, with 12 bases between the two ends. The CDR3 sequence is CASSHRDIAYEQYF. The CDR3 nucleotides are TGTGCCAGCTCACACCGGGACATAGCCTACGAGCAGTACTTC.